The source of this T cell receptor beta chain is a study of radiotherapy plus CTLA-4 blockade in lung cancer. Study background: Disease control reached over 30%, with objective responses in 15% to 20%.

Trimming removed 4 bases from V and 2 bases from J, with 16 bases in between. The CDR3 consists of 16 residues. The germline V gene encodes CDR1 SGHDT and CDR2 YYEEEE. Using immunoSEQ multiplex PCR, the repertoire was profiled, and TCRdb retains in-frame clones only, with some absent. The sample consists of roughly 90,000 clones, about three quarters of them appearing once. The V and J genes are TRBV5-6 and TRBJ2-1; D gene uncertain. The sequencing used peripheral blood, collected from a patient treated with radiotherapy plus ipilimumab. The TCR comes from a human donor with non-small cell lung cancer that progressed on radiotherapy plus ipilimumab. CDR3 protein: CASSPILARAYNEQFF. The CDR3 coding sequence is TGTGCCAGCAGCCCCATACTTGCCCGGGCCTACAATGAGCAGTTCTTC.